This T cell receptor beta chain is drawn from a study of T-cell reconstitution after alpha-beta-depleted transplantation in children. Study-wide points: Several patients had high TCRbeta diversity at day 60; it came from surviving recipient T cells and thymic progenitors. It was newly produced T cells that mostly accounted for T-cell counts and diversity one year after transplant. The origin of alpha-beta T cells about two months after transplant was reportedly several hundred expanded graft clones.

The germline V gene has CDR1 LGHNA and CDR2 YNFKEQ. The CDR3 is made up of 18 amino acids. V lost 4 bases to trimming and J lost 1 base, with 23 bases between them. Comment on this clonotype: Its antigen is unknown.

Preparation of the TCRbeta library used unique molecular identifiers. Each CDR3 protein is one row after TCRdb ran MiXCR on the PCR reads. The sample contains 490,000 or so distinct CDR3 sequences, 8% to 11% of which appear only once. This TCR was recovered from a child aged 2 to 9 with inherited bone marrow failure, due to receive a stem cell transplant. The chain combines TRBV4-2 with TRBJ2-7, with a possible D match to TRBD1 (6 bases). This material consisted of PBMCs, taken before TCRalphabeta/CD19-depleted stem cell transplant. The CDR3 nucleotides are TGTGCCAGCAGCCGGAGGATCTCACAGGGTACCGTATCCTACGAGCAGTACTTC. Translation gives CASSRRISQGTVSYEQYF.